This TCR beta chain was recovered during a study of blood T cell repertoires in COVID-19. On the study more broadly: The analysed material was cDNA or gDNA that came from T cells, B-cell-depleted T cells, or PBMCs.

CDR1 is SSHAT and CDR2 is FNYEAQ in the germline V gene (reference sequence). The CDR3 length is 22 residues. V lost 2 bases to trimming and J lost 3 bases; unmatched junction nucleotides: 21. In the original workflow: The authors estimated nucleated cell counts from reference gene primer amplification. Sequencing was performed with immunoSEQ multiplex PCR; in TCRdb, only in-frame clones are kept and a portion is missing. V, J and clone size were drawn from that table, and D and trimming were deduced from the DNA. The sample consists of fewer than 85,000 clones, approximately 80% of them appearing once.

V usage is TRBV7-7 and J usage is TRBJ2-5, with TRBD2 matching over 13 bases. The sample consisted of peripheral blood. The receptor comes from a woman aged 55-69 years with acute or convalescent COVID-19. The CDR3 DNA is TGTGCCAGCAGCTTATATCCCCCCGGACTAGCGGGGGTCGAACCCGAGAAAGAGACCCAGTACTTC. Amino acid sequence: CASSLYPPGLAGVEPEKETQYF.